These 30 T cell receptor beta chains share one sample of origin, sequenced in a study of blood T cell repertoires in COVID-19. Data came from immunoSEQ multiplex PCR; TCRdb stores just in-frame clones and leaves some out. The sample yields about 240,000 clones, around 90% seen once. Material: peripheral blood. Every receptor here comes from a woman between 25 and 40 years old with acute or convalescent COVID-19.

This rearrangement joins TRBV6-5 to TRBJ1-1; TRBD1 is a possible D gene (6 bases). The CDR3 runs 14 residues. The V end lost 6 bases, the J end lost 0 bases, and 11 bases lay between the germline ends. Germline lookup yields CDR1 MNHEY and CDR2 SVGAGI. The CDR3 loop is CASREGDMNTEAFF. CDR3 DNA sequence: TGTGCCAGCAGAGAGGGGGACATGAACACTGAAGCTTTCTTT.

The chain uses TRBV28 and TRBJ1-2, with TRBD1 identical over 8 bases. The trim removed 2 bases at V and 4 bases at J, leaving 9 bases unmatched. The length of the CDR3 is 16 residues. Germline CDR1 reads MDHEN; CDR2 reads SYDVKM. CDR3 in amino acids: CASSLNRAGGAYGYTF. The CDR3 nucleotides read TGTGCCAGCAGTTTAAATCGGGCAGGGGGCGCCTATGGCTACACCTTC.

Remarks on this clone: Germline is not matched at one junction end, which may reflect a read error. V is TRBV7-3 and J is TRBJ1-3; no reliable D call. Germline V gives CDR1 SGHTA, CDR2 FQGTGA. The CDR3 extends over 13 amino acids. CDR3 region: CASSLRPGDTIYF. In nucleotides, the CDR3 is TGTGCCAGCAGCTTAAGGCCTGGAGACACCATATATTTT.

The chain recombines TRBV29-1 with TRBJ2-1; 10 nucleotides line up with TRBD1. Germline loops: CDR1 SQVTM, CDR2 ANQGSEA. The CDR3 has 12 amino acids. V gave up 7 bases and J gave up 6 bases; unmatched junction bases: 3. The CDR3 nucleotides are TGCAGCGGGGGACAGGGGATCAATGAGCAGTTCTTC. It yields the protein CSGGQGINEQFF.

In DNA form, the CDR3 reads TGTGCCAGTAGTATGTTTAGCGGGAGGGGCCATGAGCAGTTCTTC. The encoded protein is CASSMFSGRGHEQFF. The V and J genes are TRBV19 and TRBJ2-1; TRBD2 agrees at 11 bases. This CDR3 contains 15 residues. Germline CDR1 and CDR2: LNHDA and SQIVND (reference sequence). V gave up 3 bases and J gave up 8 bases; unmatched junction bases: 6.

A single count supports this clone. V usage is TRBV11-2 and J usage is TRBJ2-3; 7 bases are a match to TRBD2. In germline, CDR1 is SGHAT, CDR2 FQNNGV. The CDR3 runs to 19 residues. Unmatched junction bases numbered 15, after V lost 1 base and J lost 2 bases. The CDR3, as DNA: TGTGCCAGCAGCTTAGTACCCAAACCCATAGCGGGTAACACAGATACGCAGTATTTT. It encodes CASSLVPKPIAGNTDTQYF.

The chain has TRBV7-8 and TRBJ2-7, with TRBD2 matching over 10 bases. CDR3 length equals 15 residues. The germline gives CDR1 SGHVS, CDR2 FQNEAQ. J gave up 2 bases and V 5 bases, and 6 bases lay outside the gene matches. DNA of the CDR3: TGTGCCAGCAGCCCTCTAGCGGGAGCGGCCTACGAGCAGTACTTC. As protein: CASSPLAGAAYEQYF.

This clone was counted a single time. J is TRBJ1-1 and V is TRBV4-3, with TRBD1 matching 9 bases. The germline gives CDR1 LGHNA, CDR2 YSLEER. J lost 1 base, V lost 0 bases, and 3 bases had no gene match. The length of the CDR3 is 16 residues. The CDR3 spells CASSQDPQGANTEAFF. DNA for the CDR3: TGCGCCAGCAGCCAAGATCCACAGGGGGCGAACACTGAAGCTTTCTTT.

This rearrangement joins TRBV11-2 to TRBJ2-1; 10 bases match TRBD2. Trimming cost V 2 bases and J 0 bases; bases outside gene matches: 10. This CDR3 region has 19 residues. Germline lookup yields CDR1 SGHAT and CDR2 FQNNGV. Written as DNA, the CDR3 is TGTGCCAGCAGCTTATATTCGGTGGCTAGCGGGAGCTCCTACAATGAGCAGTTCTTC. This codes for CASSLYSVASGSSYNEQFF.

This CDR3 reads CASSSQGRTTEAFF. CDR3 in DNA: TGTGCCAGCAGTTCACAGGGTAGGACCACTGAAGCTTTCTTT. The chain joins TRBV27 to TRBJ1-1, with D possibly matching TRBD1 (6 bases). The germline V gene encodes CDR1 MNHEY and CDR2 SMNVEV (reference sequence). The CDR3 loop spans 14 amino acids. V was clipped by 4 bases and J by 4 bases, with 13 bases between them.

The gene calls are TRBV27 and TRBJ2-3, with TRBD2 matching over 15 bases. V was pared by 4 bases and J by 3 bases, with 5 bases of the junction left unmatched. The CDR3 is made up of 17 amino acids. Germline V gives CDR1 MNHEY, CDR2 SMNVEV (reference sequence). For the CDR3, the DNA is TGTGCCAGCAGTTCCGTCGGGACTAGCGGGAGGACAGATACGCAGTATTTT. Translation gives CASSSVGTSGRTDTQYF.

J is TRBJ1-2 and V is TRBV2; TRBD1 matches 9 bases. This CDR3 spans 13 amino acids. V was pared by 6 bases and J by 8 bases, with 7 bases of the junction left unmatched. Germline loops: CDR1 SNHLY, CDR2 FYNNEI. CDR3 coding DNA: TGTGCCAGCAGAGGGCTGGACAGGGGCGGCTACACCTTC. Translation gives CASRGLDRGGYTF. The full variable domain, its missing parts supplied by reference TRBV2 and TRBJ1-2, is EPEVTQTPSHQVTQMGQEVILRCVPISNHLYFYWYRQILGQKVEFLVSFYNNEISEKSEIFDDQFSVERPDGSNFTLKIRSTKLEDSAMYFCASRGLDRGGYTFGSGTRLTVV.

This clone was recorded only once. J is TRBJ1-1 and V is TRBV27, with D perhaps matching TRBD1 (6 bases). V was pared by 5 bases and J by 1 base, with 11 bases between. Germline CDR1 reads MNHEY; CDR2 reads SMNVEV (reference sequence). The CDR3 sequence is 14 residues long. CDR3 loop: CASSGTGWNTEAFF. The CDR3 DNA reads TGTGCCAGCAGTGGTACAGGGTGGAACACTGAAGCTTTCTTT.

The chain recombines TRBV29-1 with TRBJ2-2, with 8 bases lining up with TRBD1. The J segment lost 7 bases and the V segment lost 4 bases, leaving 8 bases of the junction unmatched. Germline CDR1 is SQVTM and CDR2 is ANQGSEA. This CDR3 contains 14 residues. CDR3 DNA: TGCAGCGTTGCAGGGGGCGCGTACCACGGGGAGCTGTTTTTT. This translates into CSVAGGAYHGELFF.

The chain joins TRBV7-8 to TRBJ2-2; maybe TRBD2 (5 bases). The CDR3 is 14 amino acids. Germline values: CDR1 SGHVS, CDR2 FQNEAQ. V dropped 8 bases and J dropped 4 bases, with 14 bases sitting between them. The CDR3 protein is CASRTGWSTGELFF. The CDR3 bases are TGTGCCAGCCGGACTGGATGGAGCACCGGGGAGCTGTTTTTT.

The V call is TRBV18, the J call TRBJ2-5, with 10 nucleotides matching TRBD2. Per germline, CDR1 KGHSH and CDR2 LQKENI. V lost 3 bases to trimming and J lost 5 bases; unmatched junction nucleotides: 15. The CDR3 is 18 amino acids. The CDR3 loop reads CASSPLTGSGRAEETQYF. In DNA form, the CDR3 reads TGTGCCAGCTCACCCCTTACCGGAAGCGGGAGGGCCGAGGAGACCCAGTACTTC.

The V call is TRBV7-9, the J call TRBJ1-6; D might be TRBD1 (5 bases). The CDR3 has 17 residues. V lost 3 bases and J lost 8, with 20 bases in between. Germline CDR1 and CDR2: SEHNR and FQNEAQ (reference sequence). The CDR3 DNA reads as TGTGCCAGCAGCTTCAGGAGCCCCAGGGTTTTAGATTCACCCCTCCACTTT. This gives the protein CASSFRSPRVLDSPLHF.

V is TRBV3-1 (or the pseudogene TRBV3-2) and J is TRBJ1-2; TRBD1 might be the D (5 bases). CDR3 length equals 12 residues. Germline-derived CDR1 and CDR2 are LGHDT and YNNKEL (reference sequence). Trimming took 1 base from V and 8 from J, leaving 8 bases between them. Written as DNA, the CDR3 is TGTGCCAGCAGCCAAGGGGGGAGGGGCTACACCTTC. The encoded protein is CASSQGGRGYTF.

This chain joins TRBV13 and TRBJ2-7, with D possibly TRBD1 on 5 matching bases. Trimming took off 5 bases at V and 6 bases at J, with 14 bases between the two ends. The length of the CDR3 is 13 residues. Looked up from germline, CDR1 is PRHDT and CDR2 is FYEKMQ (reference sequence). The CDR3 loop is CASSPPAGREQYF. CDR3 coding DNA: TGTGCCAGCAGCCCCCCCGCAGGGCGCGAGCAGTACTTC. Combining the CDR3 with reference TRBV13 and TRBJ2-7 gives the whole variable domain AAGVIQSPRHLIKEKRETATLKCYPIPRHDTVYWYQQGPGQDPQFLISFYEKMQSDKGSIPDRFSAQQFSDYHSELNMSSLELGDSALYFCASSPPAGREQYFGPGTRLTVT.

This chain joins TRBV24-1 and TRBJ2-2; D gene uncertain. From germline, CDR1 is KGHDR and CDR2 SFDVKD. The CDR3 extends over 14 amino acids. Trimming took off 3 bases at V and 6 bases at J, with 10 bases between the two ends. CDR3 in DNA: TGTGCCACCAGTGATCCTCTCGTCGCCGGGGAGCTGTTTTTT. Translated, it gives CATSDPLVAGELFF.

The chain couples TRBV11-2 to TRBJ2-1, with TRBD2 identical over 7 bases. Trimming removed 5 bases from V and 5 bases from J; junction bases left unmatched: 3. The CDR3 has 13 residues. The germline V gene encodes CDR1 SGHAT and CDR2 FQNNGV. CDR3 DNA sequence: TGTGCCAGCAGCCCGGGACTAAACAATGAGCAGTTCTTC. Translating gives CASSPGLNNEQFF.

The V and J genes are TRBV5-1 and TRBJ2-7, with TRBD1 identical over 9 bases. V gave up 4 bases and J gave up 3 bases; unmatched junction bases: 8. Germline V gene data show CDR1 as SGHRS and CDR2 as YFSETQ. The CDR3 length is 15 residues. The DNA of the CDR3 is TGCGCCAGCAGCCCGGGACAGGGACTAATCTACGAGCAGTACTTC. Translated, it gives CASSPGQGLIYEQYF.

The CDR3 here is CASSVTGTSGIRFPGELFF. The CDR3 DNA reads as TGTGCCAGCAGCGTTACCGGGACTAGCGGGATTCGGTTTCCCGGGGAGCTGTTTTTT. V usage is TRBV9 and J usage is TRBJ2-2, with 13 positions matching TRBD2. Trimming removed 2 bases from V and 6 bases from J; junction bases left unmatched: 13. The CDR3 is 19 amino acids. Germline V gene data show CDR1 as SGDLS and CDR2 as YYNGEE.

The chain links TRBV7-2 to TRBJ1-2; weak D call: TRBD1 (6 bases). CDR3 length: 13 residues. Germline CDR1 and CDR2: SGHTA and FQGNSA. The V end was cut by 5 bases, the J end by 8 bases, with 15 bases between. CDR3 in amino acids: CASSVYRERGYTF. The CDR3 DNA reads as TGTGCCAGCAGCGTATACAGGGAGAGGGGCTACACCTTC.

There are a few counts of this clone. The chain links TRBV6-6 to TRBJ1-5; 9 bases are a match to TRBD1. V lost 5 bases and J lost 2; bases outside the gene matches: 4. Germline lookup yields CDR1 MNHNY and CDR2 SVGAGI (reference sequence). CDR3 size: 15 residues. This CDR3 reads CASSPTGGGNQPQHF. The CDR3, as DNA: TGTGCCAGCAGTCCTACAGGGGGCGGCAATCAGCCCCAGCATTTT.

In its sample, this clone was seen once. This chain connects TRBV29-1 to TRBJ2-1; 11 nucleotides match TRBD2. The CDR3 extends over 15 amino acids. V lost 5 bases and J lost 0; bases outside the gene matches: 3. Germline V CDR1 and CDR2: SQVTM, ANQGSEA. CDR3 sequence (DNA): TGCAGCGTTTCTAGCGGGAGGATCTCCTACAATGAGCAGTTCTTC. This gives the protein CSVSSGRISYNEQFF.

The chain employs TRBV30 and TRBJ1-6, with 9 bases aligning to TRBD1. Germline lookup yields CDR1 GTSNPN and CDR2 SVGIG (reference sequence). This CDR3 is 14 amino acids long. The J segment lost 8 bases and the V segment lost 5 bases, leaving 7 bases of the junction unmatched. The CDR3 nucleotides are TGTGCCTGGGGCGCCCGGGACAGGGATTCACCCCTCCACTTT. Its protein is CAWGARDRDSPLHF.

The chain recombines TRBV19 with TRBJ1-4, with D perhaps TRBD1 (5 bases). Germline CDR1 LNHDA, CDR2 SQIVND (reference sequence). V shed 1 base and J shed 8 bases, with 11 bases lying between them. This CDR3 contains 14 residues. In nucleotides, the CDR3 is TGTGCCAGTAGTATAGTATGGGGCGAAGAAAAACTGTTTTTT. Amino acids: CASSIVWGEEKLFF.

The V gene is TRBV5-1, the J gene TRBJ2-7; 10 nucleotides line up with TRBD2. Germline CDR1 reads SGHRS; CDR2 reads YFSETQ. Losses at the gene ends were 3 bases for V and 3 bases for J; bases not matched to a gene: 6. There are 15 residues in the CDR3. CDR3 amino acids: CASSSGTSAVYEQYF. CDR3 nucleotide sequence: TGCGCCAGCAGCTCCGGGACTAGCGCTGTCTACGAGCAGTACTTC.

The chain is built from TRBV6-2 or TRBV6-3 and TRBJ2-1; TRBD2 aligns across 8 bases. This CDR3 contains 15 residues. Unmatched junction bases numbered 6, after V lost 0 bases and J lost 8 bases. In germline, CDR1 is MNHEY, CDR2 SVGEGT. The CDR3 DNA reads as TGTGCCAGCAGTTACTCGAGTACTAGCGGCGATGAGCAGTTCTTC. It translates to CASSYSSTSGDEQFF.